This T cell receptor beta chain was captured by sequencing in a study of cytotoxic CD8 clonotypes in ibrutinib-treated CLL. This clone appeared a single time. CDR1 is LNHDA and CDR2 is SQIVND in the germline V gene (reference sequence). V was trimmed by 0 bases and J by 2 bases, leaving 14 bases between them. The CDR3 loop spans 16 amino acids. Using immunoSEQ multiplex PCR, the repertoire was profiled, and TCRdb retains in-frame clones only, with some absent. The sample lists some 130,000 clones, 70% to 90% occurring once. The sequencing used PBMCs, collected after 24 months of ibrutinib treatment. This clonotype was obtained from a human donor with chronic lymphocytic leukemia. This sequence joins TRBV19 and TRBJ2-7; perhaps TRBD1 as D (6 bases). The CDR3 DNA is TGTGCCAGTAGTATAGATCGCGGACAGAGACCCTACGAGCAGTACTTC. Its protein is CASSIDRGQRPYEQYF.